These T cell receptor beta chains were read from a single sample in a study of kidney transplant recipient with SARS-CoV-2 infection. TCRdb analysed the reads with MiXCR anew, one entry per CDR3 protein. This sample has fewer than 250,000 distinct CDR3 sequences, with 29% found just once. The sample was a blood sample, taken at baseline and on day 111 from a kidney transplant recipient. These receptor sequences come from a male patient between 25 and 39 years old who had COVID-19 and was a kidney transplant recipient. Some of the T cells may derive from the graft donor. Each CDR3 is given with its conserved first and last residue. The order of the fields is CDR3 length, J gene, D gene, V gene, clone size, CDR3 protein, CDR3 DNA. A D gene is named only where the DNA matches it firmly. Clone size appears in some rows only: once, few, many, or a class for an expanded clone.

length: 12; J: TRBJ2-3; D: NA; V: TRBV2; size: few; CDR3: CASRWESDTQYF; DNA: TGTGCCAGCCGCTGGGAGTCCGATACGCAGTATTTT
length: 15; J: TRBJ2-1; D: NA; V: TRBV5-4; size: NA; CDR3: CASSLELRGGNEQFF; DNA: TGTGCCAGCAGCTTGGAGCTGAGGGGAGGCAATGAGCAGTTCTTC
length: 13; J: TRBJ2-5; D: NA; V: TRBV11-3; size: many; CDR3: CASSLGGAETQYF; DNA: TGTGCCAGCAGCTTAGGGGGGGCCGAGACCCAGTACTTC
length: 18; J: TRBJ2-7; D: TRBD2; V: TRBV20-1; size: NA; CDR3: CSASPRAGWMGGGYEQYF; DNA: TGCAGTGCTAGTCCCCGGGCGGGCTGGATGGGCGGGGGCTACGAGCAGTACTTC
length: 12; J: TRBJ2-2; D: NA; V: TRBV29-1; size: many; CDR3: CSVHANTGELFF; DNA: TGCAGCGTTCACGCGAACACCGGGGAGCTGTTTTTT
length: 14; J: TRBJ2-7; D: TRBD1; V: TRBV14; size: many; CDR3: CASRQAGGLGEQYF; DNA: TGTGCCAGCAGACAAGCAGGGGGCTTGGGGGAGCAGTACTTC
length: 12; J: TRBJ2-2; D: NA; V: TRBV27; size: many; CDR3: CASRTAAGELFF; DNA: TGTGCCAGCAGGACAGCGGCCGGGGAGCTGTTTTTT
length: 14; J: TRBJ2-2; D: TRBD2; V: TRBV24-1; size: many; CDR3: CATSISGRYGELFF; DNA: TGTGCCACCAGTATTAGCGGGAGGTATGGGGAGCTGTTTTTT
length: 16; J: TRBJ2-2; D: TRBD2; V: TRBV4-2; size: many; CDR3: CASSQQRGGGTGELFF; DNA: TGTGCCAGCAGCCAACAGCGGGGGGGAGGCACCGGGGAGCTGTTTTTT
length: 16; J: TRBJ1-2; D: NA; V: TRBV5-4; size: many; CDR3: CASPPSVPGKTYGYTF; DNA: TGTGCCAGCCCACCTAGCGTACCAGGAAAGACCTATGGCTACACCTTC
length: 16; J: TRBJ2-1; D: TRBD1; V: TRBV5-4; size: many; CDR3: CASSPGTGSSYNEQFF; DNA: TGTGCCAGCAGCCCTGGGACAGGGAGCTCCTACAATGAGCAGTTCTTC
length: 14; J: TRBJ1-1; D: NA; V: TRBV28; size: many; CDR3: CASSLGEGGTEAFF; DNA: TGTGCCAGCAGTTTAGGGGAAGGGGGGACTGAAGCTTTCTTT
length: 16; J: TRBJ2-7; D: TRBD2; V: TRBV7-3; size: many; CDR3: CASSPLGVAGSSEQYF; DNA: TGTGCCAGCAGCCCCTTAGGGGTAGCGGGATCCAGCGAGCAGTACTTC
length: 18; J: TRBJ2-2; D: NA; V: TRBV3-1; size: NA; CDR3: CASSVNGPISGLTGELFF; DNA: TGTGCCAGCAGCGTCAACGGTCCCATTTCAGGCTTGACCGGGGAGCTGTTTTTT
length: 13; J: TRBJ2-2; D: NA; V: TRBV20-1; size: NA; CDR3: CSANQGGTGELFF; DNA: TGCAGTGCTAACCAGGGAGGCACCGGGGAGCTGTTTTTT
length: 17; J: TRBJ1-2; D: NA; V: TRBV12-3/TRBV12-4; size: many; CDR3: CASSRTFTAGKTYGYTF; DNA: TGTGCCAGCAGTAGAACATTCACAGCAGGAAAGACCTATGGCTACACCTTC